This is a list of T cell receptor beta chains from one sample in a study of cytomegalovirus exposure and HLA in healthy donors. Assay used: immunoSEQ multiplex PCR; TCRdb lists only in-frame clones, some missing. This sample's table has roughly 70,000 clones. Sequenced input: PBMCs. Source of these receptors: a female donor in good health and CMV-seropositive. Both conserved end residues are part of each CDR3. The D gene is left open where the match is weak.

d_call	j_call	v_call	cdr3_aa	cdr3_nt
TRBD1	TRBJ2-7	TRBV4-1	CASSPTGTPYEQYF	TGCGCCAGCAGCCCGACAGGGACCCCCTACGAGCAGTACTTC
TRBD1	TRBJ2-7	TRBV27	CASSLLDRGYEQYF	TGTGCCAGCAGTTTACTAGACAGGGGCTACGAGCAGTACTTC
NA	TRBJ1-1	TRBV18	CASSGVSGARGGTEAFF	TGTGCCAGCTCAGGCGTCTCAGGGGCCCGCGGTGGAACTGAAGCTTTCTTT
TRBD2	TRBJ2-4	TRBV14	CASSQGGYRLAMGKNIQYF	TGTGCCAGCAGCCAAGGAGGGTACCGACTAGCCATGGGCAAAAACATTCAGTACTTC
TRBD2	TRBJ2-4	TRBV28	CASSPSGRENRPKNIQYF	TGTGCCAGCAGTCCTAGCGGGAGGGAAAATAGGCCCAAAAACATTCAGTACTTC
NA	TRBJ1-1	TRBV7-2	CASSPPTKTEAFF	TGTGCCAGCAGCCCACCTACTAAAACTGAAGCTTTCTTT
TRBD2	TRBJ2-1	TRBV11-2	CASSLAPSGSHNEQFF	TGTGCCAGCAGCTTAGCGCCTAGCGGGAGTCACAATGAGCAGTTCTTC
TRBD2	TRBJ2-7	TRBV7-2	CASSLVQRGLTYEQYF	TGTGCCAGCAGCTTAGTTCAGCGGGGGCTAACCTACGAGCAGTACTTC
TRBD2	TRBJ2-1	TRBV7-2	CASSATSGGPHEQFF	TGTGCCAGCAGCGCCACTAGCGGGGGGCCCCATGAGCAGTTCTTC
NA	TRBJ1-1	TRBV28	CASSLSGFTEAFF	TGTGCCAGCAGTTTATCAGGGTTCACTGAAGCTTTCTTT
NA	TRBJ2-7	TRBV4-3	CASSPTASYEQYF	TGCGCCAGCAGCCCTACTGCCTCCTACGAGCAGTACTTC
TRBD2	TRBJ2-1	TRBV7-9	CASSLPRTLAGVNEQFF	TGTGCCAGCAGCCTTCCACGCACACTAGCGGGGGTGAATGAGCAGTTCTTC
TRBD1	TRBJ1-5	TRBV28	CASSSLKQGSGQPQHF	TGTGCCAGCAGTTCGCTGAAACAGGGGAGTGGTCAGCCCCAGCATTTT
TRBD1	TRBJ2-7	TRBV4-2	CASSQERTGGREQYF	TGTGCCAGCAGCCAAGAACGGACAGGGGGCAGGGAGCAGTACTTC
NA	TRBJ2-5	TRBV29-1	CSVETGRSQYF	TGCAGCGTAGAGACAGGACGTAGCCAGTACTTC
TRBD1	TRBJ2-7	TRBV5-1	CASSPTTGTGISYEQYF	TGCGCCAGCAGCCCAACCACCGGGACAGGGATCTCCTACGAGCAGTACTTC
NA	TRBJ2-1	TRBV11-3	CASRRRGVRRNEQFF	TGTGCCAGCAGACGGAGGGGTGTTCGCAGAAATGAGCAGTTCTTC
NA	TRBJ2-3	TRBV19	CASSTTWSRGPDTQYF	TGTGCCAGTAGCACCACTTGGTCTAGAGGGCCAGATACGCAGTATTTT
NA	TRBJ1-3	TRBV4-3	CASSFGEGAGAGNTIYF	TGCGCCAGCAGCTTTGGGGAAGGGGCAGGAGCGGGAAACACCATATATTTT
TRBD1	TRBJ1-6	TRBV7-2	CASSWGQGMGSYNSPLHF	TGTGCCAGCAGCTGGGGACAGGGGATGGGATCCTATAATTCACCCCTCCACTTT
TRBD2	TRBJ2-3	TRBV15	CATSRETSGGPGTQYF	TGTGCCACCAGCAGGGAAACTAGCGGGGGGCCGGGTACGCAGTATTTT
NA	TRBJ2-4	TRBV13	CASSSSGNKNIQYF	TGTGCCAGCAGCTCCTCCGGGAACAAAAACATTCAGTACTTC
TRBD2	TRBJ2-2	TRBV27	CASSPTALAGGPTGELFF	TGTGCCAGCAGCCCCACGGCGCTAGCGGGAGGGCCGACCGGGGAGCTGTTTTTT
TRBD2	TRBJ2-7	TRBV28	CASSLGREGSYEQYF	TGTGCCAGCAGTTTAGGCAGGGAGGGCTCCTACGAGCAGTACTTC
TRBD1	TRBJ1-3	TRBV5-1	CASRETGFSGNTIYF	TGCGCCAGCAGAGAGACAGGGTTCTCTGGAAACACCATATATTTT
TRBD1	TRBJ2-7	TRBV6-5	CASSQNSGGREYF	TGTGCCAGCAGTCAGAACTCAGGGGGCCGCGAATACTTC
NA	TRBJ2-3	TRBV14	CASSRLKDTQYF	TGTGCCAGCAGCCGACTTAAAGATACGCAGTATTTT
TRBD1	TRBJ1-1	TRBV4-1	CASSQRDRGLEAFF	TGCGCCAGCAGCCAAAGGGACAGGGGGCTGGAAGCTTTCTTT
NA	TRBJ2-1	TRBV6-1	CASSPLGPKGEQFF	TGTGCCAGCAGTCCCCTGGGCCCGAAAGGTGAGCAGTTCTTC
NA	TRBJ1-1	TRBV4-1	CASSRRGTEAFF	TGCGCCAGCAGCCGGAGGGGCACTGAAGCTTTCTTT
NA	TRBJ2-7	TRBV7-9	CASSFDRWTGVTYEQYF	TGTGCCAGCAGCTTCGATCGGTGGACTGGTGTTACCTACGAGCAGTACTTC
TRBD2	TRBJ2-2	TRBV4-3	CASSQEWRERTGELFF	TGCGCCAGCAGCCAAGAATGGCGGGAGCGAACCGGGGAGCTGTTTTTT
NA	TRBJ1-3	TRBV5-1	CASSLSGRVGDGNTIYF	TGCGCCAGCAGCTTGTCAGGCAGGGTAGGAGATGGAAACACCATATATTTT
TRBD1	TRBJ2-4	TRBV5-6	CASSHSRQGRVIQYF	TGTGCCAGCAGCCACTCCAGACAGGGTCGCGTCATTCAGTACTTC
NA	TRBJ2-1	TRBV28	CASSFVAGSEQFF	TGTGCCAGCAGTTTCGTCGCCGGGAGTGAGCAGTTCTTC
TRBD1	TRBJ2-1	TRBV5-6	CASSSNRGSYNEQFF	TGTGCCAGCAGCTCCAACAGGGGATCCTACAATGAGCAGTTCTTC
TRBD2	TRBJ2-7	TRBV11-3	CASSPGGGDEQYF	TGTGCCAGCAGCCCGGGGGGGGGCGACGAGCAGTACTTC
TRBD1	TRBJ1-3	TRBV19	CASSIIRDRPGNTIYF	TGTGCCAGTAGTATAATCCGGGACAGGCCTGGAAACACCATATATTTT
NA	TRBJ1-1	TRBV30	CAYNPGHKNTEAFF	TGTGCCTATAATCCGGGACATAAGAACACTGAAGCTTTCTTT
TRBD2	TRBJ2-5	TRBV11-2	CASSLTSGGGETQYF	TGTGCCAGCAGCTTGACTAGCGGGGGCGGGGAGACCCAGTACTTC
TRBD1	TRBJ2-1	TRBV4-2	CASSQEGTGNSYNEQFF	TGTGCCAGCAGCCAAGAGGGGACAGGGAATTCCTACAATGAGCAGTTCTTC
NA	TRBJ1-5	TRBV7-2	CASSLETGDNQPQHF	TGTGCCAGCAGCTTAGAAACGGGAGACAATCAGCCCCAGCATTTT
TRBD1	TRBJ2-7	TRBV5-5	CASSLRTGVSYEQYF	TGTGCCAGCAGCTTGCGGACAGGGGTCTCCTACGAGCAGTACTTC